A selection of T cell receptor beta chains follows, all from one sample in a study of graft-versus-host responses after intestinal transplantation. The antigens these receptors bind are not known. The repertoire was sequenced with immunoSEQ multiplex PCR; TCRdb's copy has only in-frame clones and lacks some. The sample includes 90,000 or so clones, approximately 80% of them seen just once. Here the sequenced sample was unstimulated CD4+ T cells sorted from spleen or lymph node cells, taken before intestinal transplant. These receptors were obtained from a human donor who received an intestinal transplant. Both conserved end residues are part of each CDR3. Each record gives: V gene, J gene, CDR3 protein.

V gene: TRBV5-1; J gene: TRBJ2-7; CDR3 protein: CASSLRLNSYEQYF
V gene: TRBV6-5; J gene: TRBJ1-1; CDR3 protein: CASSGEALGDTEAFF
V gene: TRBV5-4; J gene: TRBJ1-2; CDR3 protein: CASSATLDRYGYTF
V gene: TRBV4-1; J gene: TRBJ1-3; CDR3 protein: CASSQSPWGGSSGNTIYF
V gene: TRBV4-1; J gene: TRBJ2-1; CDR3 protein: CASSQQLAGGWSHEQFF
V gene: TRBV18; J gene: TRBJ1-2; CDR3 protein: CASSPGGQGAAGYTF
V gene: TRBV6-6; J gene: TRBJ2-3; CDR3 protein: CASSDSDRVGTDTQYF
V gene: TRBV4-1; J gene: TRBJ2-7; CDR3 protein: CASSQGDRGGYEQYF
V gene: TRBV5-1; J gene: TRBJ2-2; CDR3 protein: CASSLPSANTGELFF
V gene: TRBV7-8; J gene: TRBJ2-7; CDR3 protein: CASSSSHEQYF
V gene: TRBV10-3; J gene: TRBJ2-5; CDR3 protein: CAISEGTTGVRETQYF
V gene: TRBV11-3; J gene: TRBJ2-2; CDR3 protein: CASSLSGVNTGELFF
V gene: TRBV28; J gene: TRBJ2-2; CDR3 protein: CASSTGTGDTGELFF
V gene: TRBV19; J gene: TRBJ1-1; CDR3 protein: CASRYRGTEAFF
V gene: TRBV4-2; J gene: TRBJ2-3; CDR3 protein: CASSAGGRADTQYF
V gene: TRBV5-1; J gene: TRBJ2-5; CDR3 protein: CASSDTFQETQYF
V gene: TRBV7-2; J gene: TRBJ1-2; CDR3 protein: CASSWGTGVDYGYTF
V gene: TRBV18; J gene: TRBJ2-5; CDR3 protein: CASSPDREETQYF
V gene: TRBV6-5; J gene: TRBJ1-5; CDR3 protein: CASSYSQGGQPQHF
V gene: TRBV7-9; J gene: TRBJ2-7; CDR3 protein: CASSTTGKSEQYF
V gene: TRBV11-2; J gene: TRBJ2-7; CDR3 protein: CASSWGTGGGEQYF
V gene: TRBV5-1; J gene: TRBJ1-1; CDR3 protein: CASSVDNANTEAFF
V gene: TRBV19; J gene: TRBJ2-7; CDR3 protein: CASRLQGTHEQYF
V gene: TRBV5-1; J gene: TRBJ2-4; CDR3 protein: CASSLAGVSGSAKNIQYF
V gene: TRBV5-1; J gene: TRBJ2-5; CDR3 protein: CASSLGGLGETQYF
V gene: TRBV5-8; J gene: TRBJ1-4; CDR3 protein: CASSLLQGIDEKLFF
V gene: TRBV5-4; J gene: TRBJ1-3; CDR3 protein: CASSFYAGNTIYF
V gene: TRBV5-8; J gene: TRBJ1-6; CDR3 protein: CASSLSTGVYNSPLHF
V gene: TRBV7-3; J gene: TRBJ2-1; CDR3 protein: CASSLFQGDYDEQFF
V gene: TRBV5-4; J gene: TRBJ2-1; CDR3 protein: CASSPSGGSYNEQFF
V gene: TRBV2; J gene: TRBJ1-5; CDR3 protein: CASRYRALSNQPQHF
V gene: TRBV7-2; J gene: TRBJ2-1; CDR3 protein: CASSSRGEQFF
V gene: TRBV5-1; J gene: TRBJ1-2; CDR3 protein: CASSSDRVYGYTF
V gene: TRBV6-4; J gene: TRBJ2-3; CDR3 protein: CASSKGTSTDTQYF
V gene: TRBV5-1; J gene: TRBJ2-7; CDR3 protein: CASSWTAGQGYEQYF
V gene: TRBV29-1; J gene: TRBJ2-5; CDR3 protein: CSVEGASTATLQETQYF
V gene: TRBV18; J gene: TRBJ2-7; CDR3 protein: CASSKDRIDEQYF
V gene: TRBV5-4; J gene: TRBJ1-4; CDR3 protein: CASSEGQGFATNEKLFF
V gene: TRBV19; J gene: TRBJ2-5; CDR3 protein: CASSISLAVPETQYF
V gene: TRBV9; J gene: TRBJ1-1; CDR3 protein: CASSAGTGGLEAFF
V gene: TRBV5-1; J gene: TRBJ2-5; CDR3 protein: CASSLGDRSLETQYF
V gene: TRBV5-1; J gene: TRBJ2-7; CDR3 protein: CASSLQSTSEPYEQYF
V gene: TRBV11-1; J gene: TRBJ2-7; CDR3 protein: CASSPGRDRNYEQYF
V gene: TRBV7-8; J gene: TRBJ2-3; CDR3 protein: CASSSGQGVADTQYF
V gene: TRBV7-6; J gene: TRBJ2-1; CDR3 protein: CASSSRRTSEDEQFF